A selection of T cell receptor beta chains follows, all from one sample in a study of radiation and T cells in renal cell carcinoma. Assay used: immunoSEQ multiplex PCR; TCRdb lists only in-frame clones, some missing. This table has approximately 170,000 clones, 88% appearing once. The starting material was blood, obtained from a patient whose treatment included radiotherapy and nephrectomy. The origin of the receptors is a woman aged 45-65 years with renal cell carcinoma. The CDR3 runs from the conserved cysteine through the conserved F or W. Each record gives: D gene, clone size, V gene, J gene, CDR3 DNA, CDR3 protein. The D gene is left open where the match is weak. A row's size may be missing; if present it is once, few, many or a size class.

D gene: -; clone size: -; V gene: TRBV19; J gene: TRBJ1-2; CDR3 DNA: TGTGCCAGTACCCTGTTCGGGGCAGGGGCTGACTATGGCTACACCTTC; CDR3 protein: CASTLFGAGADYGYTF
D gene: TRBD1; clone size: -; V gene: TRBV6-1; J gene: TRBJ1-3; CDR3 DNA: TGTGCCAGTAGGGACAGTTATACTGGAAACACCATATATTTT; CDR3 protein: CASRDSYTGNTIYF
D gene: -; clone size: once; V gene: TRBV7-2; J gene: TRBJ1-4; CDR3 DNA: TGTGCCAGCAGCTACGGACAAGGCTTGGAAAAACTGTTTTTT; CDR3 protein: CASSYGQGLEKLFF
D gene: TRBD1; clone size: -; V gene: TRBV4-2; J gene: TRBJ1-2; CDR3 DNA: TGTGCCAGCAGCCAACCACAGGGGGCCCTAGGCTACACCTTC; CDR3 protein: CASSQPQGALGYTF
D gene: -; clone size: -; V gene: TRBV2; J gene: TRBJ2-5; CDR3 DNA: TGTGCCAGCAGTGAACAGGTTCAAGAGACCCAGTACTTC; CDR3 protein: CASSEQVQETQYF
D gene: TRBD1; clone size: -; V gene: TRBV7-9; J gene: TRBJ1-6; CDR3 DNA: TGTGCCAGCAGCTCCCAAATGGCAGGGGGAGTTTCCTATAATTCACCCCTCCACTTT; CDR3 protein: CASSSQMAGGVSYNSPLHF
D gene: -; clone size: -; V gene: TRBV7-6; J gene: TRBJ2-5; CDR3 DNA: TGTGCCAGCAGCTCGCTCTTCGCTACCCAAGAGACCCAGTACTTC; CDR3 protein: CASSSLFATQETQYF
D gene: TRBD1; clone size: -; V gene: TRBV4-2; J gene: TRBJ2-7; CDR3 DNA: TGTGCCAGCAGCCGAGACAGGGGATCCTACGAGCAGTACTTC; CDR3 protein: CASSRDRGSYEQYF
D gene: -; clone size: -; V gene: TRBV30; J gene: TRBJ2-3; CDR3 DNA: TGTGCCTGGAATCGCGATGAAGATACGCAGTATTTT; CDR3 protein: CAWNRDEDTQYF
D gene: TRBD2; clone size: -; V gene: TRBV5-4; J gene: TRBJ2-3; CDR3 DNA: TGTGCCAGCAGCTTGGTATCTAGCGGGGGTAGCACAGATACGCAGTATTTT; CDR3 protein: CASSLVSSGGSTDTQYF
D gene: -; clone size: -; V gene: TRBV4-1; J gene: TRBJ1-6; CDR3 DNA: TGCGCCAGCAGCCAAGATTCGGGGGGCACCTCAAGAAGGGATTCACCCCTCCACTTT; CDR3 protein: CASSQDSGGTSRRDSPLHF
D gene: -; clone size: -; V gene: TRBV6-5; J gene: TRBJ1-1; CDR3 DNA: TGTGCCAGCAGTTACTCTGGGTCTCGGAGCACTGAAGCTTTCTTT; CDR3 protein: CASSYSGSRSTEAFF
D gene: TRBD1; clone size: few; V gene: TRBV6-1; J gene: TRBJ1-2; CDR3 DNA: TGTGCCAGCAGACCAGTCCAGGGGGACTATGGCTACACCTTC; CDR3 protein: CASRPVQGDYGYTF
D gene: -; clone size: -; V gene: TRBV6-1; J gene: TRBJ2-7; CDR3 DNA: TGTGCCAGCAGTGAAGGATGGTGGGCTCAAAGGGTCACCTACGAGCAGTACTTC; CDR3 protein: CASSEGWWAQRVTYEQYF
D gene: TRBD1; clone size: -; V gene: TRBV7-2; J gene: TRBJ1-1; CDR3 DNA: TGTGCCAGCAGCTTGTCAGGGGGAACGAACACTGAAGCTTTCTTT; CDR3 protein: CASSLSGGTNTEAFF
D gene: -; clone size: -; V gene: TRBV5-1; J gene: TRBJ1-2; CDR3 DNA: TGCGCCAGCAGATTGGCGGGGAACACCGATGGCTACACCTTC; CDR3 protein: CASRLAGNTDGYTF
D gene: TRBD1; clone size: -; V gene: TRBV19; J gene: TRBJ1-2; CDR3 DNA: TGTGCCAGTAGTATCCACCGACAGGGGCAGGGCTACACCTTC; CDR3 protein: CASSIHRQGQGYTF